This T cell receptor beta chain was recovered during a study of beta chain features in type 1 diabetes. Study summary: Sorted cell examination encompassed approximately 110 million cells across all samples. Study-level results: Insertions at VDJ junctions were less frequent in type 1 diabetes patients. These patients also deleted more nucleotides at the same junctions. In all four CD4+ subsets, TCRB CDR3 length was significantly, moderately reduced in type 1 diabetes. TCRB repertoires of naive, central memory and Treg cells appeared more similar among patients than among healthy donors.

The CDR3 has 15 residues. Trimming removed 1 base at V and 5 bases at J, with 12 bases between. CDR1 and CDR2 (germline): MGHRA, YSYEKL. TCRB transcripts that were expressed got sequenced, as all of the isolated RNA had been reverse transcribed. The table came from immunoSEQ multiplex PCR; TCRdb's copy has only in-frame clones and leaves some out. The data show 280,000 or so clones, with around 16% seen just once and roughly 0.015% held by the top ten. Of note for this clone: The target antigen is unknown.

About 100 mL of blood, on average, came from one heparinised draw per donor. The rearrangement joins TRBV4-1 to TRBJ1-5; D possibly corresponds to TRBD1 (5 bases). This clonotype originated in a man younger than 35 with type 1 diabetes. Sequencing was done on a sample of naive CD4+ T cells from blood. The CDR3, as DNA: TGCGCCAGCAGCCAAGTGTCAGGGAATGATCAGCCCCAGCATTTT. It translates to CASSQVSGNDQPQHF.